This T cell receptor (beta chain) was captured by sequencing in a study of blood T cell repertoires in COVID-19. The CDR3 is 14 residues long. CDR1 SNHLY and CDR2 FYNNEI come from the germline V gene. The ends were cut back, 5 bases at V and 4 bases at J, with 14 bases in the middle. The protocol was immunoSEQ multiplex PCR, while the TCRdb copy is restricted to in-frame clones and leaves out a portion. Of roughly 330,000 clones listed, 87% are singletons. V usage is TRBV2 and J usage is TRBJ1-2; D perhaps matches TRBD1 (5 bases). Sequenced material: PBMCs or T cells enriched from blood (not recorded which). This receptor was identified in a woman aged 30 to 39 who had recovered from COVID-19. The CDR3 DNA follows: TGTGCCAGCAGTACCGACAGTTCCTTCTATGGCTACACCTTC. Translation: CASSTDSSFYGYTF. Combining the CDR3 with reference TRBV2 and TRBJ1-2 gives the whole variable domain EPEVTQTPSHQVTQMGQEVILRCVPISNHLYFYWYRQILGQKVEFLVSFYNNEISEKSEIFDDQFSVERPDGSNFTLKIRSTKLEDSAMYFCASSTDSSFYGYTFGSGTRLTVV.